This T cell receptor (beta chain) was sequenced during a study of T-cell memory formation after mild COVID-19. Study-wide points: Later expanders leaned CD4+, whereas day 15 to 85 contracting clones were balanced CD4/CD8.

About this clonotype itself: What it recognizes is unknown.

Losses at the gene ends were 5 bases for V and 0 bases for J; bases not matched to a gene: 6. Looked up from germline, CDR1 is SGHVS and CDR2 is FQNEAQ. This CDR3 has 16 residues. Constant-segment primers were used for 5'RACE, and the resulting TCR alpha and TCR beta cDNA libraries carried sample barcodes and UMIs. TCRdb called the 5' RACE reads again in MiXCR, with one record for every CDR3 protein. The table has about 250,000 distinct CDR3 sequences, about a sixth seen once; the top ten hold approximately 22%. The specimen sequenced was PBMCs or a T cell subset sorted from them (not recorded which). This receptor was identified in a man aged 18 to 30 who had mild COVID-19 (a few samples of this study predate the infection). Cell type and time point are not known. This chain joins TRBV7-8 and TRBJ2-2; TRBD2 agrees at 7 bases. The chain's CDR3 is CASSGRGLANTGELFF. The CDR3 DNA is TGTGCCAGCAGCGGTCGAGGACTAGCGAACACCGGGGAGCTGTTTTTT.